The present TCR beta chain was sequenced within a study of OX40 agonist ivuxolimab in advanced cancers. Describing the broader study: Ivuxolimab was an agonistic, fully human IgG2 monoclonal antibody directed against OX40 (CD134), a costimulatory receptor. Intravenous ivuxolimab was administered to patients every 2 weeks at six dose levels: 0.01, 0.1, 0.3, 1.5, 3 and 10 mg/kg. Of the approximately 54 dose-escalation patients, hepatocellular carcinoma was present in around 19, melanoma in some 15, renal cell carcinoma in 9 and head and neck cancer in 9. In the dose-escalation cohort, roughly 80% of patients were male, and the mean age was roughly 60 years, with a range of roughly 20 to 79. Prior anti-PD-1, anti-PD-L1 or anti-CTLA-4 therapy was permitted, and checkpoint inhibitors had been received by about 36% of dose-escalation patients. Three dose-escalation patients achieved partial responses, one with hepatocellular carcinoma and two with cutaneous melanoma. Peripheral TCRbeta sequencing aimed to test whether ivuxolimab altered TCR sequence diversity and caused clonal T-cell expansion. The paper reports the monotherapy dose-escalation portion (N ≈ 50 patients) of the phase I ivuxolimab trial. Overall study outcomes, separate from this receptor: In the 0.1-3.0 mg/kg groups, partial responders were among the patients with the lowest normalized peripheral clonal expansion, particularly in CD8+ T cells. Which antigens the clonally expanded peripheral T cells were specific for was not determined. At doses from 0.1 to 3.0 mg/kg, clonal expansion was seen in both CD4+ and CD8+ blood T cells between baseline and week 6. Low levels of normalized T-cell clonal expansion were also shown by some nonresponding patients. After ivuxolimab, more expanded clones were found on average in CD8+ T cells than in CD4+ T cells.

To sequence the TCRbeta CDR3 region, genomic DNA was isolated from the sorted cells. TCRbeta CDR3 regions were sequenced using the immunoSEQ Assay. The source is immuneACCESS, and TCRdb retained only in-frame sequences with V and J called. Part of the clones is not carried over; for the studies checked, unresolved V genes explain less than half of this, and the remainder is unexplained. A total of roughly 66,000 clones appear in this sample, over 70% of them only once. Of the sample, approximately 1.2% is held by the ten largest clones. Patients with autoimmune disease history or receiving systemic immunosuppression were excluded from the trial. Peripheral blood for TCR sequencing was collected from all dose cohorts at baseline, on cycle 4 day 1, and on cycle 7 day 1. Samples came from an open-label, multicenter, first-in-human phase I dose-escalation trial of ivuxolimab. The trial enrolled adults with locally advanced or metastatic head and neck squamous cell, hepatocellular, melanoma or renal cell carcinoma. Before TCR sequencing, CD4+ and CD8+ T cells were separately sorted from peripheral blood.

A distance of 9 bases separates the germline ends of V and J, which lose 4 bases and 2 bases respectively. From the cysteine up to the phenylalanine, the CDR3 has a length of 13 residues. Only the CDR3 region is kept as DNA, spanning 39 bases read in frame from base 1. The germline V gene specifies SGDLS as CDR1 and YYNGEE as CDR2. This clone was picked up one time. What antigen it recognizes has not been identified. Per-nucleotide qualities are absent, and no much larger clonotype sits a single base away. The source of this sequence is an adult with an advanced solid tumor such as melanoma, head and neck, liver or kidney cancer. This specimen was CD4+ or CD8+ T cells sorted from blood, taken in a trial of the OX40 agonist ivuxolimab. The sequence links TRBV9 to TRBJ2-5; the D region possibly corresponds to TRBD2 (5 bases align). The CDR3 region has the sequence CASSPGGQETQYF. At the DNA level, the sequence is TGTGCCAGCAGCCCGGGCGGGCAAGAGACCCAGTACTTC.